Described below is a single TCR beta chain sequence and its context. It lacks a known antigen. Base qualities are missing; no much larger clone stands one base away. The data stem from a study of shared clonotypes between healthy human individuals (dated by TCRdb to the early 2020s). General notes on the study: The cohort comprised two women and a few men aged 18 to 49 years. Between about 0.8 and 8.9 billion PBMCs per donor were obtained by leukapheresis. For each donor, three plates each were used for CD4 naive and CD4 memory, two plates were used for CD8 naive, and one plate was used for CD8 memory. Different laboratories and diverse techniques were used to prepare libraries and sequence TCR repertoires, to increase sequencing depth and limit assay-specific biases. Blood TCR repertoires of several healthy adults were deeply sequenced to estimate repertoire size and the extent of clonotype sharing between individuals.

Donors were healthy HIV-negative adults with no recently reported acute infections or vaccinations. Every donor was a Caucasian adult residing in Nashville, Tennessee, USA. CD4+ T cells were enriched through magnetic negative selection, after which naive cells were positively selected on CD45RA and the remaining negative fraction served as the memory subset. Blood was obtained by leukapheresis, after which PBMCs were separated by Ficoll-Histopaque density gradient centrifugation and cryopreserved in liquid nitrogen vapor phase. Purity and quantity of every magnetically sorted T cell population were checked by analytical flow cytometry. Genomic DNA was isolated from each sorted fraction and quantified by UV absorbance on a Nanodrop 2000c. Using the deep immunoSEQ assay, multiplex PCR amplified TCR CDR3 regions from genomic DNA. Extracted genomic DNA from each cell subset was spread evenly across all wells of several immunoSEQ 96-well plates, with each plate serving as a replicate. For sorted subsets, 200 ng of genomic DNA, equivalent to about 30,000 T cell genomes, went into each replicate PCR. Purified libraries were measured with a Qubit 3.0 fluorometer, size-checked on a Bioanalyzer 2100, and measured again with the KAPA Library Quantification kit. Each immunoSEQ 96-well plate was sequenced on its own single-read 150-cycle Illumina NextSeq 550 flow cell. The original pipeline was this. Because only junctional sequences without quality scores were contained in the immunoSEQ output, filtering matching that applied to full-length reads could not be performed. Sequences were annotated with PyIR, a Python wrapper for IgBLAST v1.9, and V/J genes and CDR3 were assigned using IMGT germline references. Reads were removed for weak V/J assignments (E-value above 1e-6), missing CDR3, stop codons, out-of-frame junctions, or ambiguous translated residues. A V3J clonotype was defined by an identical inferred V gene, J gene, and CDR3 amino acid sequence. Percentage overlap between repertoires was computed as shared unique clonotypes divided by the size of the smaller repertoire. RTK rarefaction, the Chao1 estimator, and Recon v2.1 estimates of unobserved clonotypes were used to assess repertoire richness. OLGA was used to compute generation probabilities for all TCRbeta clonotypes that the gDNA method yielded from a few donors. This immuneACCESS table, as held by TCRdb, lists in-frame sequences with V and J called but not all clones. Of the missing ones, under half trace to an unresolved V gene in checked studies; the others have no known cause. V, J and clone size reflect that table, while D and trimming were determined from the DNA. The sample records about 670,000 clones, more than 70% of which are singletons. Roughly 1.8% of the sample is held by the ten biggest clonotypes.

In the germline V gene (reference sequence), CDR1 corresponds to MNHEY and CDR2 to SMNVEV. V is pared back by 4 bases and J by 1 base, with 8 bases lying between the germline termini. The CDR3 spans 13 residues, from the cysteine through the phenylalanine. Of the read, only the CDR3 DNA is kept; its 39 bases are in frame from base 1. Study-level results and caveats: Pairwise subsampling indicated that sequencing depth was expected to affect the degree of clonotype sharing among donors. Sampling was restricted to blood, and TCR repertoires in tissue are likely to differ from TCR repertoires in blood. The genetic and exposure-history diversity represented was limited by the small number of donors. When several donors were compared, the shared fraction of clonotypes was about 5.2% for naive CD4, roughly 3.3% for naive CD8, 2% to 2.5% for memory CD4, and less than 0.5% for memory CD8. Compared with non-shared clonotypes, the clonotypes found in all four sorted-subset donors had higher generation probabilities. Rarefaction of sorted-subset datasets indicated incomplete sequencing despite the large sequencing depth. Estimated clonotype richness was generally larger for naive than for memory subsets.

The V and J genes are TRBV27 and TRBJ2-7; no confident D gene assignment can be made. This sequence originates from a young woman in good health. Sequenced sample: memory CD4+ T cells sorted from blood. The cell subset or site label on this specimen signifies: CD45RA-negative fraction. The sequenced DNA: TGTGCCAGCAGTTCGGCGGATTCCTACGAGCAGTACTTC. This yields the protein CASSSADSYEQYF.